This record concerns one T cell receptor beta chain sequence. Using immunoSEQ multiplex PCR, the repertoire was profiled, and TCRdb retains in-frame clones only, with some absent. Of around 270,000 clones listed, around 90% were seen once; the top ten hold around 2.5%. The germline gives CDR1 SGHRS, CDR2 YFSETQ. The CDR3 covers 16 residues. The V end lost 0 bases, the J end lost 4 bases, and 16 bases lay between the germline ends. This sample stems from a study of blood T cell repertoires in COVID-19. The sample comprised peripheral blood. This sequence joins TRBV5-1 and TRBJ2-5, with D maybe TRBD1 (6 bases). The TCR comes from a person aged 18 to 30 with COVID-19, enrolled during active disease. CDR3 nucleotides: TGCGCCAGCAGCTTGGGTGCAGGGTGGGGGCGAGAGACCCAGTACTTC. This gives the protein CASSLGAGWGRETQYF.